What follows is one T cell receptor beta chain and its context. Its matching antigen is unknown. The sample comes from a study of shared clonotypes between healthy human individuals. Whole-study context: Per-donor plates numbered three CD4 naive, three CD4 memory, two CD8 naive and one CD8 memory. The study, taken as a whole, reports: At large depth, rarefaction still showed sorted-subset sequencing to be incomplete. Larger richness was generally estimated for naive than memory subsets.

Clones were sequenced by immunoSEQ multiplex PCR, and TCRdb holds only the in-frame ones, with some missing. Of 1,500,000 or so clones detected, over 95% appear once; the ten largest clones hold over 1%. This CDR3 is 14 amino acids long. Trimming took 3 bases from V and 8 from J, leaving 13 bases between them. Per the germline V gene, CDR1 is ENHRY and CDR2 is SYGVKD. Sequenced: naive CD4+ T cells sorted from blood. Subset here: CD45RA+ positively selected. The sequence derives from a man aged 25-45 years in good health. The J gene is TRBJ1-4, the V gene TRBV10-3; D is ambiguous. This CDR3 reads CAISDNILGEKLFF. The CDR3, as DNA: TGTGCCATCAGTGATAATATCTTGGGGGAAAAACTGTTTTTT.